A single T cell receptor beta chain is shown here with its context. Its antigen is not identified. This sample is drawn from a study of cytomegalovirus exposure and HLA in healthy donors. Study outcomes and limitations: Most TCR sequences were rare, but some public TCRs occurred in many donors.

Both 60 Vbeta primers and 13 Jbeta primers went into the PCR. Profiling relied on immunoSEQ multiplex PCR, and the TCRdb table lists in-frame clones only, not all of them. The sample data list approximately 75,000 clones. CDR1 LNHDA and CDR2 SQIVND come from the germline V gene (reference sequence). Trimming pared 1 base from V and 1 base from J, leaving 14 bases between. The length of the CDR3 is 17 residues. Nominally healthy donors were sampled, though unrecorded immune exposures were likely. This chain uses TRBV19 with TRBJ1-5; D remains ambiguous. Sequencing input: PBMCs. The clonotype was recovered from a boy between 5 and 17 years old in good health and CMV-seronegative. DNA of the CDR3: TGTGCCAGTAGTATAGGTCCGGAGACTGCGAGCAATCAGCCCCAGCATTTT. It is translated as CASSIGPETASNQPQHF.